This T cell receptor beta chain stems from a study of shared clonotypes between healthy human individuals. Study-level background: Each donor's CD4 naive and CD4 memory cells filled three plates apiece, CD8 naive two, and CD8 memory one. Whole-study findings and limits: A handful of donors shared 4.5% to 6.5% of their naive CD4 clonotypes. Generation of non-shared clonotypes was less probable than generation of clonotypes shared by all four donors.

Naive CD8 cells, CD45RO-negative and positively selected for CCR7, excluded terminally differentiated effector memory CD45RA+ cells. TCRdb's table, derived via immunoSEQ multiplex PCR, lists solely in-frame clones and lacks some. The table shows under 2,000,000 clones, with approximately 95% occurring only once. Trimming stripped 2 bases from V and 10 bases from J, with 24 bases between. The CDR3 totals 17 residues. Germline lookup yields CDR1 GTSNPN and CDR2 SVGIG (reference sequence). About this clone: Its antigen is as yet unknown.

The chain joins TRBV30 to TRBJ1-6; D is perhaps TRBD1 (6 bases). Material for sequencing was naive CD8+ T cells sorted from blood. This TCR was recovered from a man aged 18 to 29 in good health. The CDR3 sequence is CAWSPPPSTGSGSPLHF. CDR3 nucleotides: TGTGCCTGGAGTCCTCCCCCTAGTACAGGGAGCGGATCACCCCTCCACTTT.